This entry describes one TCR beta chain. The antigen is unknown. This sample is drawn from a study of long-term antiretroviral therapy in people with HIV. Whole-study results and caveats: Repertoires from HIV showed CDR3 length ranges narrower than those of controls.

Roughly 0.85-11 million cryopreserved PBMC were held in samples before DNA extraction. They ran version v3.0 of the immunoSEQ assay at survey level. Generated by immunoSEQ multiplex PCR, the TCRdb table keeps only in-frame clones and is missing some. This sample has about 19,000 clones; approximately 89% occur once, and the top ten carry over 9.5%. The CDR3 consists of 13 residues. Germline V CDR1 and CDR2: MNHEY, SVGAGI. Trimming took 2 bases from V and 2 from J, leaving 7 bases between them. This specimen consisted of unsorted PBMCs, obtained 0.5 years after starting antiretroviral therapy. This receptor was identified in a man aged 40-49 years with HIV. The rearrangement joins TRBV6-5 to TRBJ2-7; the D gene is possibly TRBD1 (5 bases). The chain's CDR3 is CASSYGRAYEQYF. DNA of the CDR3: TGTGCCAGCAGTTACGGCAGGGCCTACGAGCAGTACTTC.